Shown below are 5 T cell receptor beta chains from a single sample sequenced in a study of human T cells and chemical hapten exposure. TCRdb reprocessed the RACE reads via MiXCR and lists one record per CDR3 protein. The sample holds 350,000 to 400,000 distinct CDR3 sequences, less than 6.5% seen once. Time point: pre-sensitization, week 0. The treatment: therapeutic diphenylcyclopropenone sensitization with weekly scalp DPC. The specimen was whole blood, collected in connection with sensitization to the hapten diphenylcyclopropenone (DPC). The receptor set was obtained from a woman in her forties or fifties with alopecia areata. Some clones in this sample may be carry-over from other donors' samples.

This clonotype was counted between two and nine times. The chain carries TRBV7-9 and TRBJ1-5; D remains ambiguous. This CDR3 has 14 amino acids. V was trimmed by 5 bases and J by 2 bases, leaving 10 bases between them. Germline CDR1 SEHNR, CDR2 FQNEAQ (reference sequence). The CDR3 is CASSPLSGNQPQHF. The DNA of the CDR3 is TGTGCCAGCAGCCCGCTTTCTGGCAATCAGCCCCAGCATTTT.

This clonotype has only a few counts. The chain recombines TRBV7-9 with TRBJ1-5, with a tentative D call TRBD1 (6 bases). From germline, CDR1 is SEHNR and CDR2 FQNEAQ (reference sequence). V dropped 4 bases and J dropped 5 bases, with 15 bases sitting between them. The CDR3 is 15 residues long. As DNA, the CDR3 is TGTGCCAGCAGCTCCGCGGAGGGGGTTCATCAGCCCCAGCATTTT. This sequence encodes CASSSAEGVHQPQHF.

J is TRBJ2-6 and V is TRBV7-8, with 9 positions matching TRBD2. This CDR3 spans 17 amino acids. V dropped 3 bases and J dropped 2; count of bases not matched to a gene: 5. Germline-derived CDR1 and CDR2 are SGHVS and FQNEAQ. CDR3 nucleotide sequence: TGTGCCAGCAGCTTTGGCGGGGGGGCCCCTGGGGCCAACGTCCTGACTTTC. It specifies CASSFGGGAPGANVLTF.

This rearrangement joins TRBV6-6 to TRBJ2-7; D is uncertain. Deletions cut 2 bases from V and 7 bases from J, with 12 bases between. This CDR3 region has 13 residues. Germline-derived CDR1 and CDR2 are MNHNY and SVGAGI (reference sequence). CDR3 coding DNA: TGTGCCAGCAGTTACGCCCCCTTGGGGGAGCAGTACTTC. The encoded protein is CASSYAPLGEQYF.

This clonotype was counted a few times. This rearrangement joins TRBV5-1 to TRBJ2-3, with 7 bases identical to TRBD2. The V segment lost 3 bases and the J segment 5 bases; nucleotides outside the gene matches: 3. There are 13 residues in the CDR3. Germline CDR1 and CDR2: SGHRS and YFSETQ. CDR3 protein: CASSSLAVDTQYF. The CDR3 DNA is TGCGCCAGCAGCTCTCTAGCGGTAGATACGCAGTATTTT.